This T cell receptor beta chain came from a study of a mutant IDH1 vaccine in newly diagnosed glioma. The overall study: Treated individuals were around 60% male and approximately 38% female, averaging roughly 38 years of age. Standard pretreatment was either radiotherapy, temozolomide, or, for most, radiochemotherapy with temozolomide.

This CDR3 has 13 residues. Germline V gene data show CDR1 as SGDLS and CDR2 as YYNGEE. Trimming at V came to 5 bases and at J to 3 bases, leaving 2 bases not matched to a gene. Time point described: week 5, during vaccination. Vaccine doses each comprised 300 ug of mutant IDH1 20-mer peptide, with topical imiquimod. Comments on this clone: Its antigen is unknown.

The method was immunoSEQ multiplex PCR; TCRdb's version includes in-frame clones alone and lacks a portion of them. This sample has over 45,000 clones; roughly four fifths occur once, and the top ten carry 6.5% to 9%. Specimen: PBMCs, collected from a glioma patient whose treatment included an IDH1 peptide vaccine. The chain couples TRBV9 to TRBJ2-5, with TRBD2 identical over 9 bases. The source of this sequence is a woman in her 50s with glioma. The CDR3 here is CASRAGGEETQYF. The CDR3, as DNA: TGTGCCAGCAGGGCGGGGGGGGAAGAGACCCAGTACTTC.